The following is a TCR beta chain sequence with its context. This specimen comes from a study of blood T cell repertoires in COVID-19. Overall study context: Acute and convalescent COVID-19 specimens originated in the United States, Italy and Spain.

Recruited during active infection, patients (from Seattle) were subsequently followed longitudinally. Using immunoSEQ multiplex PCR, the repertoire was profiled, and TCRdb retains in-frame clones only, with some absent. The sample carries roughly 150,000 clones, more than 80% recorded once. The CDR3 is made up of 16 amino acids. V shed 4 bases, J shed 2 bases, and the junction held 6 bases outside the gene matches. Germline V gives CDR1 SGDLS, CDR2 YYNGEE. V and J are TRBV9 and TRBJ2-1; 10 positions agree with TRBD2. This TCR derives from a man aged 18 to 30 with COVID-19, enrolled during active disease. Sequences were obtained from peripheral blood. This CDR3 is CASSPASGRTYNEQFF. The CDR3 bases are TGTGCCAGCAGCCCGGCTAGCGGGAGAACCTACAATGAGCAGTTCTTC.